Included here is one T cell receptor (beta chain) sequence, with context. Cells sorted as Tregs were CD4+, CD25+ and CD127-/low. Each CDR3 protein gets one entry after TCRdb re-called the 5' RACE reads with MiXCR. The sample has over 45,000 distinct CDR3 sequences; about 25% are singletons. The CDR3 contains 15 residues. Trimming took off 0 bases at V and 0 bases at J, with 8 bases between the two ends. CDR1 SGHKS and CDR2 YYEKEE come from the germline V gene (reference sequence). This clonotype was sampled from a female donor with breast cancer. The chain is built from TRBV5-5 and TRBJ2-3; D not resolved. The sample taken for sequencing was tumor-infiltrating Tregs sorted from the breast tumor. The CDR3 sequence: CASSLAPTSTDTQYF. Written as DNA, the CDR3 is TGTGCCAGCAGCTTGGCCCCGACTAGCACAGATACGCAGTATTTT.